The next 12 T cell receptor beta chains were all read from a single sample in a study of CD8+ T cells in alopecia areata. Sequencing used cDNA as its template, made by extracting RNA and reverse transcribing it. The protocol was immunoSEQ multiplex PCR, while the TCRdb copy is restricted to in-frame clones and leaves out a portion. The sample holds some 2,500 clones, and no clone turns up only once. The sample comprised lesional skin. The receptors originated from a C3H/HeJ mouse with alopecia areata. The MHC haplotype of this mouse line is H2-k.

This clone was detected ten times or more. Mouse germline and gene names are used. The CDR3 loop is CASSRTGDEQYF. The CDR3 DNA, read in part, is TGTGCCAGCAGTCGGACAGGGGAT. The chain couples TRBV14 to TRBJ2-7, with TRBD1 matching over 9 bases. Read data end 4 residues before the CDR3 end; the end is taken from the germline J gene. The germline V gene encodes CDR1 SGHDT and CDR2 FRDEAV. The CDR3 loop spans 12 amino acids. Variable domain in full (rest from reference TRBV14 and TRBJ2-7): EAGVTQSPRYAVLQEGQAVSFWCDPISGHDTLYWYQQPRDQGPQLLVYFRDEAVIDNSQLPSDRFSAVRPKGTNSTLKIQSAKQGDTATYLCASSRTGDEQYFGPGTRLTVL.

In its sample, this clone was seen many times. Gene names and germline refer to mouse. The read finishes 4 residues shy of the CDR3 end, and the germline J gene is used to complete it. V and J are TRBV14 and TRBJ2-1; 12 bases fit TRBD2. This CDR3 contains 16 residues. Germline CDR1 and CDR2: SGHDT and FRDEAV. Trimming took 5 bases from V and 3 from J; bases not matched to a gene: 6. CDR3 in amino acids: CASSQGLGGPYAEQFF. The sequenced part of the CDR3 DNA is TGTGCCAGCAGCCAGGGACTGGGGGGCCCCTATGCT.

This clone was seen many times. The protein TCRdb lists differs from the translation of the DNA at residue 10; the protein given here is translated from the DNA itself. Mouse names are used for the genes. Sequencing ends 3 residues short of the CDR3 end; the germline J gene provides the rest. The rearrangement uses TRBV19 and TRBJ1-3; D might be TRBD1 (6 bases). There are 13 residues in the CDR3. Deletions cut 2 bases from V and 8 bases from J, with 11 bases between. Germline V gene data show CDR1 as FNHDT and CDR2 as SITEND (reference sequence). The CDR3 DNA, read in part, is TGTGCCAGCAGTATCATCGGACAGTATACG. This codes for CASSIIGQYT. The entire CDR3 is CASSIIGQYTLYF. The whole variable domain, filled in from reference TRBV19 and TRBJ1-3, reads GGIITQTPKFLIGQEGQKLTLKCQQNFNHDTMYWYRQDSGKGLRLIYYSITENDLQKGDLSEGYDASREKKSSFSLTVTSAQKNEMAVFLCASSIIGQYTLYFGEGSRLIVV.

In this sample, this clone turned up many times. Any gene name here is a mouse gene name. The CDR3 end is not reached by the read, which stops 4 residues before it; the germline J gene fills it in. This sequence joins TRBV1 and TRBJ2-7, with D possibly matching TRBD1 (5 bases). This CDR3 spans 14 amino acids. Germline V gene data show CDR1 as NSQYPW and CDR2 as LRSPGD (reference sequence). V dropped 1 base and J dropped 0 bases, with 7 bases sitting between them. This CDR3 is CTCSAADNSYEQYF. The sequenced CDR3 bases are TGCACCTGCAGTGCAGCGGACAACTCCTAT.

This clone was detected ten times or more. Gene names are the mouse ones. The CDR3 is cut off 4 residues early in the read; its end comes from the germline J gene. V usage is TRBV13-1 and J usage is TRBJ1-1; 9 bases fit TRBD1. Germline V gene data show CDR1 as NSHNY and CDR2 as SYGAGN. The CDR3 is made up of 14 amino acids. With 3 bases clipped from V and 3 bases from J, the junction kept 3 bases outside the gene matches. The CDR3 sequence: CASSVGTGHTEVFF. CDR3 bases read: TGTGCCAGCAGTGTAGGGACAGGGCACACA.

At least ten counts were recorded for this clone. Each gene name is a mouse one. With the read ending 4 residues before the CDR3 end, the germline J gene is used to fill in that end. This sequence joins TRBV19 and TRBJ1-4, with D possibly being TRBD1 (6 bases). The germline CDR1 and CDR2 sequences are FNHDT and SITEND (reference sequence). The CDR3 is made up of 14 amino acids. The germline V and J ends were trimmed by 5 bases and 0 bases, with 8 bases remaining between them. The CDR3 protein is CASSRDISNERLFF. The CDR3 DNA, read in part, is TGTGCCAGCAGCCGGGACATTTCCAACGAA.

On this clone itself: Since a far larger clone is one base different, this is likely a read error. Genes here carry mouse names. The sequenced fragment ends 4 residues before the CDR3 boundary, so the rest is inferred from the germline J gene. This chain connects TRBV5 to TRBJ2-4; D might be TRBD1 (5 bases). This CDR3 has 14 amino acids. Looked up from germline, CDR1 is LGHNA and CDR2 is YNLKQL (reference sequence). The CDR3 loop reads CASSQTASRNTLYF. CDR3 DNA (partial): TGTGCCAGCAGCCAGACAGCTAGTCGAAAC.

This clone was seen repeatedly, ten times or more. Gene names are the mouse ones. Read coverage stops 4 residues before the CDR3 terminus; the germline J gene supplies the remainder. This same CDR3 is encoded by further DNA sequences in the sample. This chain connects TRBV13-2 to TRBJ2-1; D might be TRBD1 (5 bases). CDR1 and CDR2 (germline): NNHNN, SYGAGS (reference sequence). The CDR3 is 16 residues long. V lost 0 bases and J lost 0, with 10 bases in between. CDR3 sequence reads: CASGDAAGLNYAEQFF. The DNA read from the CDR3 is TGTGCCAGCGGTGATGCCGCAGGGCTTAACTATGCT.

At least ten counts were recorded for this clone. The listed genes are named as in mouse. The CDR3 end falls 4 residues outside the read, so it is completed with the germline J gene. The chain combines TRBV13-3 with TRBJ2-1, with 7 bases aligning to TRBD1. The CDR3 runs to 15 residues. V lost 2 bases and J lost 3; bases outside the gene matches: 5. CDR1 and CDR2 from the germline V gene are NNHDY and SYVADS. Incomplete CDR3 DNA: TGTGCCAGCAGTGAGCCCCGGGACAGCTATGCT. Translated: CASSEPRDSYA. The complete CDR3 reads CASSEPRDSYAEQFF.

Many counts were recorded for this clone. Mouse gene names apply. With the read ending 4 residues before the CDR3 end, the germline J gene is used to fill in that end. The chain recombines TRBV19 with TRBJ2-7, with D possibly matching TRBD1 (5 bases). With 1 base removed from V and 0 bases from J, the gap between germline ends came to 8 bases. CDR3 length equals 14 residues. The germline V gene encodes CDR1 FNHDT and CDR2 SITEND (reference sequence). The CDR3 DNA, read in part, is TGTGCCAGCAGTATACCAGGGAGCTCCTAT. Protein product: CASSIPGSSY. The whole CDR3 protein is CASSIPGSSYEQYF.

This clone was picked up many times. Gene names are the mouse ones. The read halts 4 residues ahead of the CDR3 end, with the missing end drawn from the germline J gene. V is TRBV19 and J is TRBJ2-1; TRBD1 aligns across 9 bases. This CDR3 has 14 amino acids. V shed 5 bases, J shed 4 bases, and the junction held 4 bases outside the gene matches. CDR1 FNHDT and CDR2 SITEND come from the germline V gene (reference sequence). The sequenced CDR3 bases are TGTGCCAGCAGGCTACAGGGGGCGTATGCT. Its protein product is CASRLQGAYA. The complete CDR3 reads CASRLQGAYAEQFF. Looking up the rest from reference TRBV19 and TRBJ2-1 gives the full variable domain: GGIITQTPKFLIGQEGQKLTLKCQQNFNHDTMYWYRQDSGKGLRLIYYSITENDLQKGDLSEGYDASREKKSSFSLTVTSAQKNEMAVFLCASRLQGAYAEQFFGPGTRLTVL.

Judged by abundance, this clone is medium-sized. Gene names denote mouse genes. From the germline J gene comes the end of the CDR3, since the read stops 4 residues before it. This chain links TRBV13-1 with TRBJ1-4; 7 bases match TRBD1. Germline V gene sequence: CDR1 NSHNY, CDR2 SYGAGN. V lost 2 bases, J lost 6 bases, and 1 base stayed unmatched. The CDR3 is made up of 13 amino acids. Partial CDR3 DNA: TGTGCCAGCAGTGACACAGGGGACGAA. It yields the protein CASSDTGDE. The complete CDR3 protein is CASSDTGDERLFF.